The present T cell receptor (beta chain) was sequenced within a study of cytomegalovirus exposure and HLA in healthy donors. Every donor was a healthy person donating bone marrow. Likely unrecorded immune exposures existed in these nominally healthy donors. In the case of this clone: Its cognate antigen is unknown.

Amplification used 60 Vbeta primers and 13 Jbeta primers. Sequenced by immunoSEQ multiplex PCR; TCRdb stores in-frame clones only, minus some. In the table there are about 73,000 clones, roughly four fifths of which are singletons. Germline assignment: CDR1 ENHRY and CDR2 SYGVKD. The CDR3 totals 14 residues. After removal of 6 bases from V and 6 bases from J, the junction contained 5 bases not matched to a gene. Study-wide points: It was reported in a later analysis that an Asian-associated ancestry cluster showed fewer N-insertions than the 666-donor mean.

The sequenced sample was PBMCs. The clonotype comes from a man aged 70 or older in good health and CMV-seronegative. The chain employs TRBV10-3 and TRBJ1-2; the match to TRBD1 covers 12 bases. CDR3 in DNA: TGTGCCATCAGGGGACAGGGGGCGCGAAATGGCTACACCTTC. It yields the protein CAIRGQGARNGYTF.